This T cell receptor (beta chain) appears in the sequencing data of a study of blood T cell repertoires in COVID-19 (TCRdb year 2020). About the investigation overall: Samples from collaborators originated in the United States, Italy and Spain and spanned both the acute and convalescent phases of COVID-19. The prospective study material was composed of cDNA or gDNA derived from T cells, B-cell-depleted T cells, or PBMCs. The dataset comprised deeply sampled blood TCRbeta repertoires from subjects exposed to, actively infected with, or recovered from COVID-19. A freely available public database, intended as a resource for researchers studying the immune response to SARS-CoV-2, is where the repertoires were released. Samples were obtained from the ongoing ImmuneRACE study (first 160 participants) and from 1,000 to 1,500 subjects provided by 6 global collaborators. Sample metadata almost always included a de-identified subject ID, COVID-19 status, age in years and sex. HLA class I and class II types, where available, came from metadata supplied by the sample provider rather than from assay-based typing.

As regards this clone: The antigen it recognizes is unknown. Base quality data are lacking; no much larger clone is found one base away.

General findings and caveats noted by the study authors: How much clinical and demographic metadata was included differed by source and by participant, and the metadata was provided uncurated.

Each collaborating institution followed its own protocols to collect whole blood in K2EDTA tubes. For TCRbeta analysis, collaborators shipped samples as frozen whole blood, isolated PBMCs, or DNA extracted from either of those sample types. The immunoSEQ Assay, a bias-controlled multiplex PCR, was used to amplify TCRbeta CDR3 regions from genomic DNA. Turning to the authors' computational methods: The number of nucleated cells in each sample was estimated by amplification of reference gene primers within the assay. To quantify the absolute abundance of each unique TCRbeta CDR3 rearrangement, sequence reads were collapsed and filtered. For each sample, productive Simpson clonality was calculated as the square root of Simpson's diversity index over productive rearrangements. The table was pulled from immuneACCESS by TCRdb, which kept in-frame rearrangements only. Such tables lose some clones; where checked, under half of the loss comes from unresolved V genes, and the rest has no known cause. V, J and clone size are those of that table, while D and trimming were read from the DNA. The sample data list around 140,000 clones, and about four fifths of these were observed just once. The biggest ten clones account for roughly 15% of the sample.

V sheds 7 bases and J sheds 7 bases, leaving 13 bases between their ends. Inclusive of the bounding cysteine and phenylalanine, the CDR3 is 13 residues long. The DNA shown is the 39-base CDR3, in frame from base 1. The receptor was isolated from a woman older than 75 with acute or convalescent COVID-19. The sequence is built from TRBV12-3 or TRBV12-4 and TRBJ1-4, with the D gene not clear enough to name. Sequencing was done on a sample of peripheral blood. This receptor carries the CDR3 CASNLPGGEKLFF. The nucleotide sequence is TGTGCCAGCAACCTCCCGGGAGGTGAAAAACTGTTTTTT.